These 26 T cell receptor beta chains were all obtained from the same sample, sequenced in a study of CD8 T cells in Susac syndrome. With random hexamers, about 0.45 to 1 ug RNA was reverse transcribed. TCRdb independently ran MiXCR on the immunoSEQ multiplex PCR reads; one entry per CDR3 protein. Of 250,000 to 350,000 distinct CDR3 sequences detected, about 88% appear once; the ten largest clones hold approximately 0.11%. Material for sequencing was CD8+ T cells from PBMCs. All receptors derive from a human donor with multiple sclerosis.

J is TRBJ2-7 and V is TRBV7-9, with a tentative D call TRBD2 (6 bases). Per the germline V gene, CDR1 is SEHNR and CDR2 is FQNEAQ (reference sequence). The CDR3 is 14 residues long. Trimming pared 5 bases from V and 3 bases from J, leaving 14 bases between. The CDR3 loop is CASSTSGLGYEQYF. CDR3 DNA: TGTGCCAGCAGCACCAGCGGGTTAGGCTACGAGCAGTACTTC. The whole variable domain, filled in from reference TRBV7-9 and TRBJ2-7, reads DTGVSQNPRHKITKRGQNVTFRCDPISEHNRLYWYRQTLGQGPEFLTYFQNEAQLEKSRLLSDRFSAERPKGSFSTLEIQRTEQGDSAMYLCASSTSGLGYEQYFGPGTRLTVT.

CDR3 in amino acids: CASSPRWGRFYEQYF. The DNA of the CDR3 is TGTGCCAGCAGCCCACGATGGGGTAGGTTCTACGAGCAGTACTTC. V gene TRBV11-2 combines with J gene TRBJ2-7; D not resolved. Trimming removed 5 bases at V and 3 bases at J, with 17 bases between. CDR1 is SGHAT, CDR2 FQNNGV, per germline. The CDR3 loop spans 15 amino acids.

The chain carries TRBV7-9 and TRBJ2-3; tentatively, D is TRBD1 (5 bases). V gave up 7 bases and J gave up 0 bases, with 14 bases separating them. This CDR3 is built from 15 residues. The V gene's germline CDR1 is SEHNR and CDR2 FQNEAQ (reference sequence). Here the CDR3 DNA reads TGTGCCAGCACCCCGCAGGGTGTCAGCACAGATACGCAGTATTTT. Protein: CASTPQGVSTDTQYF.

The V and J genes are TRBV27 and TRBJ2-7; 10 bases are a match to TRBD2. Germline V CDR1 and CDR2: MNHEY, SMNVEV (reference sequence). V gave up 7 bases and J gave up 6 bases; unmatched junction bases: 6. The CDR3 has 13 amino acids. The CDR3 bases are TGTGCCAGCAACGGGCTAGCGGGAGCCGAGCAGTACTTC. Encoded protein: CASNGLAGAEQYF.

This clonotype was recorded once. J is TRBJ2-7 and V is TRBV10-3; D unresolved. CDR1 is ENHRY and CDR2 is SYGVKD in the germline V gene. Trimming removed 4 bases at V and 0 bases at J, with 19 bases between. The CDR3 has 17 amino acids. The CDR3 DNA reads TGTGCCATCAGTGGGTCTACGGGCCGCTATAGCTCCTACGAGCAGTACTTC. Translated: CAISGSTGRYSSYEQYF.

This clonotype was counted between two and nine times. The CDR3 region has the DNA TGTGCCAGCAGTTTCTCTACCAGGGGTACGGTTGGCCACGAGCAGTACTTC. Protein: CASSFSTRGTVGHEQYF. The chain employs TRBV5-6 and TRBJ2-7; the D gene is possibly TRBD1 (6 bases). The germline CDR1 and CDR2 sequences are SGHDT and YYEEEE. Trimming took off 5 bases at V and 5 bases at J, with 26 bases between the two ends. This CDR3 has 17 amino acids.

The chain employs TRBV13 and TRBJ1-2; weak D call: TRBD1 (6 bases). Germline CDR1 reads PRHDT; CDR2 reads FYEKMQ (reference sequence). The CDR3 loop spans 13 amino acids. Trimming took off 5 bases at V and 6 bases at J, with 13 bases between the two ends. Here the CDR3 reads CASSLAQGDGYTF. The CDR3 DNA is TGTGCCAGCAGCCTCGCACAGGGAGATGGCTACACCTTC.

The chain joins TRBV19 to TRBJ2-7; D possibly corresponds to TRBD1 (7 bases). Per the germline V gene, CDR1 is LNHDA and CDR2 is SQIVND (reference sequence). The CDR3 spans 12 residues. V was cut by 7 bases and J by 6 bases, with 13 bases left in between. The CDR3 sequence is CASKSGGTEQYF. In DNA, the CDR3 is TGTGCCAGTAAATCAGGGGGGACCGAGCAGTACTTC.

This chain links TRBV7-9 with TRBJ2-3; perhaps TRBD1 as D (6 bases). The V gene's germline CDR1 is SEHNR and CDR2 FQNEAQ (reference sequence). CDR3 length: 15 amino acids. Deletions cut 1 base from V and 2 bases from J, with 10 bases between. CDR3 residues: CASSLVQGYTDTQYF. The CDR3 DNA follows: TGTGCCAGCAGCTTAGTACAGGGCTACACAGATACGCAGTATTTT.

The rearrangement uses TRBV27 and TRBJ1-4; 7 nucleotides align to TRBD1. The ends lost 8 bases at V and 6 bases at J; junction bases unmatched: 9. This CDR3 is built from 14 residues. CDR1 is MNHEY, CDR2 SMNVEV, per germline (reference sequence). The CDR3 is CASRPGQLHEKLFF. CDR3 in DNA: TGTGCCAGCCGGCCGGGACAGCTCCATGAAAAACTGTTTTTT.

The chain employs TRBV5-5 and TRBJ2-1; 10 bases map to TRBD1. Germline V gives CDR1 SGHKS, CDR2 YYEKEE (reference sequence). V shed 3 bases and J 4 bases; nucleotides not matched to a gene: 7. The CDR3 spans 16 residues. CDR3 coding DNA: TGTGCCAGCAGCTGGGGGGACAGGGGACGTTACAATGAGCAGTTCTTC. As protein: CASSWGDRGRYNEQFF.

The chain uses TRBV29-1 and TRBJ1-1, with D possibly matching TRBD1 (5 bases). CDR1 is SQVTM and CDR2 is ANQGSEA in the germline V gene. The CDR3 is made up of 14 amino acids. V lost 1 base and J 4 bases, leaving 13 bases between the germline ends. The CDR3 sequence is CSVEALPGGTEAFF. CDR3 nucleotides: TGCAGCGTTGAAGCACTCCCCGGGGGCACTGAAGCTTTCTTT.

This chain joins TRBV2 and TRBJ2-5, with 7 bases aligning to TRBD1. This CDR3 is built from 14 residues. In germline, CDR1 is SNHLY, CDR2 FYNNEI. V was clipped by 8 bases and J by 4 bases; unmatched bases: 10. CDR3 DNA sequence: TGTGCCAGCTCTTTCCCGACAGGGTTAGAGACCCAGTACTTC. This gives the protein CASSFPTGLETQYF.

This sequence joins TRBV20-1 and TRBJ1-1; D call uncertain. The CDR3 contains 14 residues. Trimming pared 1 base from V and 4 bases from J, leaving 13 bases between. CDR1 and CDR2 from the germline V gene are DFQATT and SNEGSKA (reference sequence). DNA for the CDR3: TGCAGTGCTAGAGGCCGGGGTTGGGGCACTGAAGCTTTCTTT. Translated, it gives CSARGRGWGTEAFF.

The chain employs TRBV27 and TRBJ2-1; D call uncertain. CDR1 is MNHEY and CDR2 is SMNVEV in the germline V gene (reference sequence). Trimming cost V 5 bases and J 7 bases, with 9 bases left between them. CDR3 size: 12 residues. CDR3 DNA sequence: TGTGCCAGCAGTAAACACAAAAATGAGCAGTTCTTC. As protein: CASSKHKNEQFF.

The CDR3 nucleotides are TGTGCCAGCCATCTCGGAGCGGGAACATACGAGCAGTACTTC. It specifies CASHLGAGTYEQYF. The J gene is TRBJ2-7, the V gene TRBV2, with 7 bases identical to TRBD2. Germline lookup yields CDR1 SNHLY and CDR2 FYNNEI. CDR3 size: 14 residues. Trimming removed 8 bases from V and 4 bases from J; junction bases left unmatched: 11.

As concerns this clonotype: Its ends do not fully match the called genes, so a read error is possible. CDR3 in DNA: TGTGTCAGCAGCTTGGATAGGCGGGAAGAGACCCAGTACTTC. Amino acids: CVSSLDRREETQYF. The chain employs TRBV5-6 and TRBJ2-5; a weak D match, TRBD2 (5 bases). Germline CDR1 and CDR2: SGHDT and YYEEEE. The CDR3 is made up of 14 amino acids.

The rearrangement joins TRBV5-6 to TRBJ1-5; 9 bases align to TRBD1. The CDR3 is made up of 14 amino acids. Germline V CDR1 and CDR2: SGHDT, YYEEEE. The V segment lost 3 bases and the J segment 5 bases; nucleotides outside the gene matches: 3. The CDR3, as DNA: TGTGCCAGCAGCTCGGACAGGGGTGATCAGCCCCAGCATTTT. The encoded protein is CASSSDRGDQPQHF.

The rearrangement uses TRBV28 and TRBJ2-7; D tentatively fits TRBD1 or TRBD2 (5 bases each). Deletions cut 3 bases from V and 2 bases from J, with 11 bases between. Per germline, CDR1 MDHEN and CDR2 SYDVKM. The CDR3 extends over 14 amino acids. Written as DNA, the CDR3 is TGTGCCAGCAGTTTCCGGGACCCAGCCTACGAGCAGTACTTC. It yields the protein CASSFRDPAYEQYF.

The chain's CDR3 is CASTSSGSAYGYTF. CDR3 in DNA: TGTGCCAGCACCTCTAGCGGCAGCGCCTATGGCTACACCTTC. The V and J genes are TRBV25-1 and TRBJ1-2, with D unclear. Germline V gene lookup returns CDR1 MGHDK and CDR2 SYGVNS. The CDR3 runs to 14 residues. Trimming stripped 7 bases from V and 4 bases from J, with 16 bases between.

This rearrangement joins TRBV6-5 to TRBJ2-1, with 14 bases that match TRBD2. The CDR3 spans 20 residues. V dropped 2 bases and J dropped 5; count of bases not matched to a gene: 14. Germline-derived CDR1 and CDR2 are MNHEY and SVGAGI. CDR3 in amino acids: CASSYISGTSGRTFNNEQFF. In DNA, the CDR3 is TGTGCCAGCAGTTACATTTCCGGGACTAGCGGGAGAACCTTCAACAATGAGCAGTTCTTC.

The V gene is TRBV20-1, the J gene TRBJ2-5; 9 bases match TRBD2. Trimming cost V 6 bases and J 2 bases; bases outside gene matches: 7. Germline V gene data show CDR1 as DFQATT and CDR2 as SNEGSKA (reference sequence). The length of the CDR3 is 14 residues. CDR3 in DNA: TGCAGTGCCCCCGGACTAGCGATACAAGAGACCCAGTACTTC. It yields the protein CSAPGLAIQETQYF.

The V call is TRBV2, the J call TRBJ2-6; 9 bases match TRBD1. V dropped 2 bases and J dropped 2; count of bases not matched to a gene: 4. Germline loops: CDR1 SNHLY, CDR2 FYNNEI. The CDR3 is 17 amino acids. CDR3 residues: CASSESDRGPGANVLTF. DNA of the CDR3: TGTGCCAGCAGTGAATCGGACAGGGGCCCTGGGGCCAACGTCCTGACTTTC.

This chain links TRBV7-2 with TRBJ2-5; 10 bases align to TRBD2. The CDR3 is 15 amino acids. Per the germline V gene, CDR1 is SGHTA and CDR2 is FQGNSA. The V segment lost 0 bases and the J segment 4 bases; nucleotides outside the gene matches: 2. The CDR3 loop is CASSLAAGGGETQYF. In DNA form, the CDR3 reads TGTGCCAGCAGCTTAGCAGCGGGAGGGGGAGAGACCCAGTACTTC.

This clonotype was recorded once. The germline gene is not matched at one end of the junction; a read error may be the cause. V and J are TRBV4-1 and TRBJ2-5; D remains unclear. Germline V gene sequence: CDR1 MGHRA, CDR2 YSYEKL. The CDR3 runs to 12 residues. CDR3: CASSQDLLSLDF. DNA for the CDR3: TGCGCCAGCAGCCAAGATTTGCTGTCCTTGGACTTC.

The V call is TRBV7-9, the J call TRBJ1-6; D uncertain. Germline V gives CDR1 SEHNR, CDR2 FQNEAQ (reference sequence). Trimming stripped 1 base from V and 10 bases from J, with 11 bases between. The CDR3 runs to 14 residues. The CDR3 DNA follows: TGTGCCAGCAGCTTAGTTGAATCAGGATCACCCCTCCACTTT. Its protein is CASSLVESGSPLHF.